This TCR beta chain was recovered during a study of OX40 agonist ivuxolimab in advanced cancers. Study-level background: Ivuxolimab, which patients received intravenously every 2 weeks, was dosed at 0.01 to 10 mg/kg. Treatment received earlier with anti-PD-1, anti-PD-L1 or anti-CTLA-4 agents was allowed, and 40% had some. The study's findings and limits: Clonal expansion from baseline to week 6 occurred in both CD4+ and CD8+ T cells.

To note about this clone: Antigen unknown.

Researchers took blood at baseline, on cycle 4 day 1, and on cycle 7 day 1. CDR1 and CDR2 (germline): MNHEY, SMNVEV (reference sequence). The CDR3 spans 12 residues. Trimming cost V 9 bases and J 6 bases; bases outside gene matches: 6. Generated by immunoSEQ multiplex PCR, the TCRdb table keeps only in-frame clones and is missing some. The sample holds 15,000 or so clones, about 79% seen once. This TCR came from an adult with an advanced solid tumor such as melanoma, head and neck, liver or kidney cancer. This sample comprised CD4+ or CD8+ T cells sorted from blood, obtained in a trial of the OX40 agonist ivuxolimab. This chain uses TRBV27 with TRBJ1-2; the match to TRBD1 covers 8 bases. The DNA of the CDR3 is TGTGCCAGTTCGGACAGGGCGGATGGCTACACCTTC. The encoded protein is CASSDRADGYTF.